The entry that follows covers one T cell receptor (beta chain) sequence. This table comes from immunoSEQ multiplex PCR, and its TCRdb copy is limited to in-frame clones, with some not included. The sample lists roughly 100,000 clones, about 92% occurring once. The data derive from a study of T cell responses to AZD1222 COVID-19 vaccine. Overall study context: Second-dose schedules of about 4 or about 12 weeks were combined.

The V end lost 3 bases, the J end lost 5 bases, and 7 bases lay between the germline ends. The CDR3 is 12 residues long. Sequenced material: peripheral blood, taken on day 0 of AZD1222 vaccination. This sequence was found in an adult in good health. The chain couples TRBV12-3 or TRBV12-4 to TRBJ1-1, with D unclear. The CDR3 coding sequence is TGTGCCAGCAGTTTTTCCAATACTGAAGCTTTCTTT. Its protein product is CASSFSNTEAFF.